The 21 T cell receptor beta chains below were found in one sample sequenced in a study of T cells in Graves' hyperthyroidism and ophthalmopathy (dated by TCRdb to the late 2010s). Receptors were amplified or captured by multiplex PCR. TCRdb names Illumina HiSeq 2000 as the instrument used. Amplification of TCR beta CDR3 regions was carried out from RNA transcripts. A first-round RT-PCR of the TCR CDR3 used the HTBI primer set with the Qiagen OneStep RT-PCR kit. The public reads were quality trimmed at Q25 with fastp and then assembled into clones with MiXCR by TCRdb, keeping productive beta chains. Merged by CDR3 protein, the rows form single entries marked with the most common genes and DNA. The sample table shows fewer than 500,000 distinct CDR3 sequences, and around 15% are seen once. The ten largest make up around 19% of the sample. The sample taken for sequencing was blood. These receptors all come from a woman in her thirties with Graves' ophthalmopathy.

There are many counts of this clonotype. The chain carries TRBV20-1 and TRBJ1-4; 11 bases align to TRBD1. CDR1 and CDR2 from the germline V gene are DFQATT and SNEGSKA (reference sequence). Trimming removed 3 bases from V and 8 bases from J; junction bases left unmatched: 8. The length of the CDR3 is 15 residues. This CDR3 is CSASLGTGGWEKLFF. The CDR3 DNA reads as TGCAGTGCTAGCCTCGGGACAGGGGGATGGGAAAAACTGTTTTTT.

The chain combines TRBV6-1 with TRBJ2-1; D not certain. Per germline, CDR1 MNHNS and CDR2 SASEGT. Trimming took off 7 bases at V and 7 bases at J, with 14 bases between the two ends. CDR3 size: 13 residues. CDR3: CASNPGKVNEQFF. CDR3 sequence (DNA): TGTGCCAGCAATCCGGGTAAGGTTAATGAGCAGTTCTTC.

This clonotype turned up a few times. The J gene is TRBJ1-6, the V gene TRBV27, with D possibly matching TRBD1 (5 bases). Germline CDR1 MNHEY, CDR2 SMNVEV (reference sequence). The CDR3 sequence is 14 residues long. V was clipped by 5 bases and J by 10 bases, with 15 bases between them. CDR3 sequence reads: CASSGDQTGSPLHF. In DNA form, the CDR3 reads TGTGCCAGCAGTGGGGACCAAACCGGATCACCCCTCCACTTT.

This clonotype was observed many times. The chain links TRBV7-3 to TRBJ2-1; the D gene is possibly TRBD2 (5 bases). The V gene's germline CDR1 is SGHTA and CDR2 FQGTGA. The CDR3 runs 13 residues. V lost 3 bases, J lost 5 bases, and 8 bases lay in between. Here the CDR3 reads CASSFTGNNEQFF. CDR3 DNA sequence: TGTGCCAGCAGCTTTACGGGGAACAATGAGCAGTTCTTC.

This clonotype came up many times. The chain carries TRBV5-1 and TRBJ2-3; D possibly corresponds to TRBD2 (5 bases). The ends were cut back, 1 base at V and 1 base at J, with 10 bases in the middle. CDR1 is SGHRS and CDR2 is YFSETQ in the germline V gene. This CDR3 has 15 residues. This CDR3 reads CASSLRGLGTDTQYF. Here the CDR3 DNA reads TGCGCCAGCAGCTTGCGGGGATTGGGCACAGATACGCAGTATTTT. Full variable domain (outside the CDR3, taken from reference TRBV5-1 and TRBJ2-3): KAGVTQTPRYLIKTRGQQVTLSCSPISGHRSVSWYQQTPGQGLQFLFEYFSETQRNKGNFPGRFSGRQFSNSRSEMNVSTLELGDSALYLCASSLRGLGTDTQYFGPGTRLTVL.

Points on this clonotype: Relative to the germline gene, one junction end is altered; a read error may explain this. The chain employs TRBV19 and TRBJ2-1, with TRBD1 matching 8 bases. CDR1 and CDR2 (germline): LNHDA, SQIVND (reference sequence). The CDR3 runs to 15 residues. The DNA for the CDR3 is TGTGCCAGTAGTATTCTCACAGGGGGTGGTAATGGGCAGTTCTTC. Protein sequence: CASSILTGGGNGQFF.

This clonotype was seen ten or more times. The rearrangement joins TRBV7-9 to TRBJ1-1, with a possible D match to TRBD1 (5 bases). The CDR3 sequence is 11 residues long. CDR1 and CDR2 from the germline V gene are SEHNR and FQNEAQ (reference sequence). V was cut by 11 bases and J by 6 bases, with 13 bases left in between. The CDR3 DNA follows: TGTGCCGAAGATATGGGACCTGAAGCTTTCTTT. It translates to CAEDMGPEAFF.

This clonotype turned up a few times. This sequence may be a read error, since a much larger clone differs from it by one base. This sequence joins TRBV11-3 and TRBJ2-7; D is tentatively TRBD1 or TRBD2 (6 bases each). Germline-derived CDR1 and CDR2 are SGHNT and YENEEA. The V and J ends lost 1 base and 2 bases respectively, with 9 bases between them. CDR3 length: 14 amino acids. Here the CDR3 reads CASSLARGAYEQYF. The DNA of the CDR3 is TGTGCCAGCAGCTTAGCGAGGGGGGCCTACGAGCAGTACTTC. The full variable domain, with the rest looked up from reference TRBV11-3 and TRBJ2-7, is EAGVVQSPRYKIIEKKQPVAFWCNPISGHNTLYWYLQNLGQGPELLIRYENEEAVDDSQLPKDRFSAERLKGVDSTLKIQPAELGDSAVYLCASSLARGAYEQYFGPGTRLTVT.

This clonotype was counted a few times. J is TRBJ2-5 and V is TRBV4-2, with D unclear. The CDR3 sequence is 15 residues long. V was clipped by 1 base and J by 5 bases, with 14 bases between them. Germline loops: CDR1 LGHNA, CDR2 YNFKEQ. CDR3 nucleotides: TGTGCCAGCAGCCAAGGGGCAGCACCAAGGGAGACCCAGTACTTC. This gives the protein CASSQGAAPRETQYF.

The table lists this clonotype with many counts. V gene TRBV6-1 combines with J gene TRBJ2-1; D might be TRBD1 (6 bases). The CDR3 is made up of 14 amino acids. Trimming shortened V by 4 bases and J by 3 bases, and 10 bases separated the two germline ends. In germline, CDR1 is MNHNS, CDR2 SASEGT. The CDR3 reads CASSVEGGYNEQFF. In DNA, the CDR3 is TGTGCCAGCAGTGTCGAAGGGGGCTACAATGAGCAGTTCTTC.

This clonotype was seen at least ten times. The chain uses TRBV12-3 or TRBV12-4 and TRBJ2-7; TRBD1 matches 7 bases. The CDR3 is made up of 13 amino acids. V shed 4 bases and J 0 bases; nucleotides not matched to a gene: 0. Here the CDR3 reads CASSWDSSYEQYF. The CDR3 region has the DNA TGTGCCAGCAGTTGGGACAGCTCCTACGAGCAGTACTTC.

This clonotype was seen at least ten times. The V gene is TRBV6-5, the J gene TRBJ2-7; D might be TRBD1 (5 bases). The germline V gene has CDR1 MNHEY and CDR2 SVGAGI. The CDR3 runs to 14 residues. The ends were cut back, 0 bases at V and 6 bases at J, with 12 bases in the middle. Here the CDR3 DNA reads TGTGCCAGCAGTTACTCCCAGGGTATCGGCGAGCAGTACTTC. Translating gives CASSYSQGIGEQYF.

In this sample, this clonotype turned up many times. The rearrangement uses TRBV6-1 and TRBJ2-1; TRBD2 is a possible D gene (7 bases). This CDR3 has 16 residues. Per germline, CDR1 MNHNS and CDR2 SASEGT. Deletions cut 2 bases from V and 5 bases from J, with 16 bases between. CDR3 in amino acids: CASSERGGSFDNEQFF. CDR3 sequence (DNA): TGTGCCAGCAGTGAAAGGGGGGGGTCTTTCGACAATGAGCAGTTCTTC.

This sequence joins TRBV20-1 and TRBJ1-2; possibly TRBD1 for D (5 bases). V lost 1 base and J 8 bases, leaving 14 bases between the germline ends. The V gene's germline CDR1 is DFQATT and CDR2 SNEGSKA (reference sequence). The CDR3 consists of 13 residues. CDR3 in amino acids: CSARVEGLKGYTF. CDR3 bases: TGCAGTGCTAGAGTAGAGGGGTTAAAGGGCTACACCTTC.

As concerns this clonotype: A much more abundant neighbour one base away suggests this may be a read error. The chain joins TRBV2 to TRBJ2-1; D tentatively reads TRBD1 or TRBD2 (5 bases each). This CDR3 comprises 17 residues. CDR1 SNHLY and CDR2 FYNNEI come from the germline V gene. The CDR3 DNA reads as TGTGCCAGCATCGGGACCTCGTTAGCCCCGACGTACAATGGGCAGTTCTTC. This gives the protein CASIGTSLAPTYNGQFF.

This clonotype was observed a handful of times. V and J are TRBV6-1 and TRBJ2-2; weak D call: TRBD2 (6 bases). This CDR3 is 17 amino acids long. CDR1 and CDR2 (germline): MNHNS, SASEGT. Trimming took 3 bases from V and 5 from J, leaving 19 bases between them. In DNA, the CDR3 is TGTGCCAGCAGTGACCCGCGAGAGGGAGGATATACCGGGGAGCTGTTTTTT. This codes for CASSDPREGGYTGELFF.

In this sample, this clonotype turned up many times. The chain carries TRBV6-2 or TRBV6-3 and TRBJ2-3; 8 bases are a match to TRBD1. V shed 2 bases, J shed 10 bases, and the junction held 8 bases outside the gene matches. The CDR3 sequence is 14 residues long. Germline V gives CDR1 MNHEY, CDR2 SVGEGT. The CDR3, as DNA: TGTGCCAGCAGTTACATCACCGGGGGACAGGCGCAGTATTTT. It specifies CASSYITGGQAQYF.

The table lists this clonotype with many counts. V gene TRBV20-1 combines with J gene TRBJ1-4; the D gene is possibly TRBD1 (5 bases). The CDR3 has 13 residues. Trimming pared 3 bases from V and 8 bases from J, leaving 13 bases between. CDR1 DFQATT and CDR2 SNEGSKA come from the germline V gene (reference sequence). The CDR3 protein is CSASRQGDEKLFF. DNA of the CDR3: TGCAGTGCTAGTCGTCAGGGTGACGAAAAACTGTTTTTT.

This sequence joins TRBV7-9 and TRBJ2-3; 10 nucleotides match TRBD2. The CDR3 length is 16 residues. Trimming cost V 2 bases and J 5 bases; bases outside gene matches: 7. Per germline, CDR1 SEHNR and CDR2 FQNEAQ (reference sequence). Here the CDR3 reads CASSLTLAGAKDTQYF. Written as DNA, the CDR3 is TGTGCCAGCAGCTTAACCCTAGCGGGGGCGAAAGATACGCAGTATTTT. Combining the CDR3 with reference TRBV7-9 and TRBJ2-3 gives the whole variable domain DTGVSQNPRHKITKRGQNVTFRCDPISEHNRLYWYRQTLGQGPEFLTYFQNEAQLEKSRLLSDRFSAERPKGSFSTLEIQRTEQGDSAMYLCASSLTLAGAKDTQYFGPGTRLTVL.

This clonotype was picked up many times. The chain carries TRBV7-2 and TRBJ2-3; the D gene is possibly TRBD2 (7 bases). Per the germline V gene, CDR1 is SGHTA and CDR2 is FQGNSA. The CDR3 contains 17 residues. V lost 3 bases and J lost 6, with 22 bases in between. The CDR3 protein is CASSLGLRGGYPDTQYF. DNA of the CDR3: TGTGCCAGCAGCTTGGGGTTGAGGGGGGGCTACCCGGATACGCAGTATTTT.

This clonotype was seen repeatedly, ten times or more. CDR3 sequence reads: CASSSGDQPQHF. DNA for the CDR3: TGTGCCAGCAGCTCGGGGGATCAGCCCCAGCATTTT. V gene TRBV7-9 combines with J gene TRBJ1-5; possibly TRBD1 for D (5 bases). The germline gives CDR1 SEHNR, CDR2 FQNEAQ (reference sequence). Trimming left V 4 bases short and J 5 bases short, with 6 bases between. The CDR3 is 12 residues long.